Each of the 13 T cell receptor beta chains below was sequenced from the same sample in a study of human T cells and chemical hapten exposure (dated by TCRdb to the early 2020s). What this sample's time point label stands for: pre-sensitization, week 0. Taken with the paper, the label for treatment or condition translates to: therapeutic diphenylcyclopropenone sensitization with weekly scalp DPC. Library prep was done by RACE. Reads for this sample came from a NextSeq 500. Starting from the raw public reads, TCRdb applied fastp trimming at Q25, assembled clones with MiXCR and retained in-frame beta chains. Entries are consolidated by CDR3 protein sequence, retaining the most common genes and DNA. In all, the sample holds about 39,000 distinct CDR3 sequences, and over 10% of those were seen once. The ten most abundant clones make up under 7.5% of the sample. The sequencing used whole blood, collected in connection with sensitization to the hapten diphenylcyclopropenone (DPC). The receptors were gathered from a woman younger than 45 with alopecia areata. Some clones in this sample may be carry-over from other donors' samples.

This clonotype was picked up a small number of times. This chain joins TRBV6-4 and TRBJ2-5, with no clear D. From germline, CDR1 is MRHNA and CDR2 SNTAGT. The V and J ends lost 8 bases and 3 bases respectively, with 10 bases between them. This CDR3 is built from 12 residues. In nucleotides, the CDR3 is TGTGCCAGCGAGTTGAAGAAAGAGACCCAGTACTTC. This translates into CASELKKETQYF.

About this clonotype itself: A much larger clone lies a single base off, so this may be a read error. The chain uses TRBV5-4 and TRBJ2-7, with D tentatively TRBD2 (6 bases). The germline CDR1 and CDR2 sequences are SGHNT and YYREEE (reference sequence). Deletions cut 1 base from V and 6 bases from J, with 17 bases between. CDR3 size: 15 residues. The CDR3 DNA reads as TGTGCCAGCAGCTTGTTTCGGAGGGGCTCGCCCGAGCAGTACTTC. Translated: CASSLFRRGSPEQYF.

The chain joins TRBV14 to TRBJ2-5; D is unresolved. This CDR3 comprises 14 residues. Per the germline V gene, CDR1 is SGHDN and CDR2 is FVKESK. Trimming removed 4 bases from V and 5 bases from J, with 14 bases in between. CDR3 sequence: CASSRLGKRETQYF. The CDR3 nucleotides read TGTGCCAGCAGCCGTTTGGGAAAACGGGAGACCCAGTACTTC.

V usage is TRBV7-7 and J usage is TRBJ2-2; no firm D call. This CDR3 is 16 amino acids long. CDR1 SSHAT and CDR2 FNYEAQ come from the germline V gene (reference sequence). V dropped 1 base and J dropped 5 bases, with 14 bases sitting between them. The CDR3 nucleotides are TGTGCCAGCAGCTTAGTCCCCCCCCTGTTAACCGGGGAGCTGTTTTTT. This sequence encodes CASSLVPPLLTGELFF.

Ten or more counts support this clonotype. The CDR3 protein is CSARPGTGGAGQPQHF. CDR3 DNA: TGCAGTGCTAGACCCGGGACAGGGGGCGCTGGGCAGCCCCAGCATTTT. The chain combines TRBV20-1 with TRBJ1-5; TRBD1 agrees at 12 bases. V dropped 2 bases and J dropped 7; count of bases not matched to a gene: 9. Germline values: CDR1 DFQATT, CDR2 SNEGSKA (reference sequence). The length of the CDR3 is 16 residues.

This clonotype was counted a few times. The chain has TRBV5-4 and TRBJ2-7, with D unresolved. V dropped 2 bases and J dropped 3 bases, with 12 bases sitting between them. Germline assignment: CDR1 SGHNT and CDR2 YYREEE (reference sequence). This CDR3 contains 14 residues. For the CDR3, the DNA is TGTGCCAGCAGCTTCCTTACGGCCAGCTACGAGCAGTACTTC. It translates to CASSFLTASYEQYF.

J is TRBJ2-7 and V is TRBV20-1, with D tentatively TRBD2 (5 bases). Between the trimmed V and J ends, which lost 7 bases and 4 bases, there was a span of 20 bases. The CDR3 sequence is 14 residues long. Germline-derived CDR1 and CDR2 are DFQATT and SNEGSKA (reference sequence). The CDR3, as DNA: TGCAGTGTCCAGGAGGTCCAGCGGACGTACGAGCAGTACTTC. Translated, it gives CSVQEVQRTYEQYF.

This clonotype occurred many times. The V call is TRBV28, the J call TRBJ2-1; no firm D call. V was pared by 6 bases and J by 7 bases, with 7 bases between. CDR3 length: 11 residues. Germline V gene sequence: CDR1 MDHEN, CDR2 SYDVKM. CDR3 sequence (DNA): TGTGCCAGCAGCTTAGGGAATGAGCAGTTCTTC. This encodes CASSLGNEQFF.

This chain links TRBV3-1 with TRBJ2-7; 13 bases map to TRBD2. The CDR3 length is 14 residues. The trim removed 4 bases at V and 13 bases at J, leaving 10 bases unmatched. In germline, CDR1 is LGHDT, CDR2 YNNKEL (reference sequence). The CDR3 protein is CASSPRTSGSPGYF. The CDR3 nucleotides are TGTGCCAGCAGCCCCCGGACTAGCGGGAGTCCGGGTTACTTC.

This chain uses TRBV6-2 or TRBV6-3 with TRBJ2-7; D may correspond to TRBD1 or TRBD2 (5 bases each). Trimming pared 2 bases from V and 3 bases from J, leaving 17 bases between. Per the germline V gene, CDR1 is MNHEY and CDR2 is SVGEGT. This CDR3 region has 16 residues. CDR3 bases: TGTGCCAGCAGTTACCATCTCGGGGCTTTGAGCTACGAGCAGTACTTC. Translation: CASSYHLGALSYEQYF.

There are many counts of this clonotype. CDR3 in amino acids: CASRGLSTGANVLTF. In DNA, the CDR3 is TGTGCCAGCAGGGGGCTTTCCACTGGGGCCAACGTCCTGACTTTC. This chain links TRBV27 with TRBJ2-6; TRBD1 might be the D (5 bases). The V gene lost 6 bases and the J gene lost 2 bases, with 11 bases spanning the gap. CDR1 is MNHEY, CDR2 SMNVEV, per germline (reference sequence). The CDR3 is 15 amino acids.

This clonotype has a count of ten or more. The V gene is TRBV10-3, the J gene TRBJ2-3; D might be TRBD2 (5 bases). V was trimmed by 2 bases and J by 2 bases, leaving 14 bases between them. This CDR3 is 16 amino acids long. Germline V gene sequence: CDR1 ENHRY, CDR2 SYGVKD. The CDR3 region has the DNA TGTGCCATCAGTGAGCAAGACTACCTCTCCACAGATACGCAGTATTTT. Amino acid sequence: CAISEQDYLSTDTQYF.

This chain joins TRBV27 and TRBJ2-7, with 7 bases that match TRBD2. CDR3 length equals 16 residues. Trimming at V came to 2 bases and at J to 0 bases, leaving 7 bases not matched to a gene. The germline V gene encodes CDR1 MNHEY and CDR2 SMNVEV (reference sequence). The CDR3 DNA follows: TGTGCCAGCAGTTTAACGGTGGCTAGCGGCTCCTACGAGCAGTACTTC. Protein sequence: CASSLTVASGSYEQYF.